Detailed here is one T cell receptor beta chain. Its specificity is unknown. The data belong to a study of cytomegalovirus exposure and HLA in healthy donors. Study-wide findings and caveats: The study listed some 160 cytomegalovirus-associated TCR beta chains.

The CDR3 is made up of 12 amino acids. The V end lost 5 bases, the J end lost 2 bases, and 7 bases lay between the germline ends. The germline gives CDR1 SGHTA, CDR2 FQGNSA. Both 60 Vbeta primers and 13 Jbeta primers went into the PCR. Assay: immunoSEQ multiplex PCR; the TCRdb copy retains only in-frame clones and omits some. The sample consists of about 100,000 clones, 65% to 85% of them appearing once. The receptor comes from a woman aged 55-75 years in good health and CMV-seropositive. This chain joins TRBV7-2 and TRBJ2-7; a weak D match, TRBD2 (5 bases). The sequenced material came from PBMCs. This CDR3 reads CASSREPYEQYF. The CDR3 region has the DNA TGTGCCAGCAGCCGGGAACCCTACGAGCAGTACTTC.